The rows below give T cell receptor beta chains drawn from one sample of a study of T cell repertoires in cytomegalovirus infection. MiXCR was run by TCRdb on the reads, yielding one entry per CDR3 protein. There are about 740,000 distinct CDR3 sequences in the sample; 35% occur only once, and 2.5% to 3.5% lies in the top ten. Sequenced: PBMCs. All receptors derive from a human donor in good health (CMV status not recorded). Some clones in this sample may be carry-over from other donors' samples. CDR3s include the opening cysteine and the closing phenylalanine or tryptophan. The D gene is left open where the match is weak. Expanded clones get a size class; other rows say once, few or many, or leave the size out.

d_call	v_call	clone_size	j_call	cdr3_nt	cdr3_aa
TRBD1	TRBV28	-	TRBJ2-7	TGTGCCAGCATCTCTGGGACAGGGCCTCTCGAGCAGTACTTC	CASISGTGPLEQYF
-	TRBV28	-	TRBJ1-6	TGTGCCAGCAGTTTTAGGGGGGTTTCACCCCTCCACTTT	CASSFRGVSPLHF
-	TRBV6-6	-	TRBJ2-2	TGTGCCAGCAGTTACGTGATTGGCGGGGAGCTGTTTTTT	CASSYVIGGELFF
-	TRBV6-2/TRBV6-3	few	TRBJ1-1	TGTGCCAGCAGGCAACAGGGCAGAATTGAAGCTTTCTTT	CASRQQGRIEAFF
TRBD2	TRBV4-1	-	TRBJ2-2	TGCGCCAGCAGCGGACTAGCGGGAGACACCGGGGAGCTGTTTTTT	CASSGLAGDTGELFF
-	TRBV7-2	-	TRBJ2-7	TGTGCCAGCACCCCTTCCGGAGAAGCCGAGCAGTGCTTC	CASTPSGEAEQCF
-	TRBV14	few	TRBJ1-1	TGTGCCAGCAGCCAAGATGTATCCATCCTGGGGGGCAACACTGAAGCTTTCTTT	CASSQDVSILGGNTEAFF
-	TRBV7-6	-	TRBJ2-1	TGTGCCAGCAGCTTCCGGAAGTTAAACAATGAGCAGTTCTTC	CASSFRKLNNEQFF
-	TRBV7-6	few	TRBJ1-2	TGTGCCAGCAGCTTAGGTGGTACGAGGGCAGCCGCCCTTGGCTACACCTTC	CASSLGGTRAAALGYTF
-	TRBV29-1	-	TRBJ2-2	TGCAGCGTGGGGAACCAGGGTGCCGCCGGGGAGCTGTTTTTT	CSVGNQGAAGELFF
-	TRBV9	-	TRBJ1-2	TGTGCCAGCAGCGTAGACCAATATGGCTACACCTTC	CASSVDQYGYTF
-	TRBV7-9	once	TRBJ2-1	TGTGCCAGCACCGCGGGCCACAATGAGCAGTTCTTC	CASTAGHNEQFF
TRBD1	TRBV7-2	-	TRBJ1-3	TGTGCCAGCAGCTTCCTCCCCGGGACAGCCTCTGGAAACACCATATATTTT	CASSFLPGTASGNTIYF
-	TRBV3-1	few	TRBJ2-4	TGTGCCAGCAGCCAAGACGCGCAGGGTTATTCTAGGAACATTCAGTACTTC	CASSQDAQGYSRNIQYF
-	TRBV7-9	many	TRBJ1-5	TGTGCCAGCAGCTTAGCCGACTCAACAGCCCCTCGGGGCCAGCCCCAGCATTTT	CASSLADSTAPRGQPQHF
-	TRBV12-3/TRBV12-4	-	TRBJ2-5	TGTGCCAGCGGGAGGCGATCCCAAGAGACCCAGTACTTC	CASGRRSQETQYF
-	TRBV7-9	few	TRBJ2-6	TGTGCCAGCAGCACTACTAGGGGCTTCTCTGGGGCCAACGTCCTGACTTTC	CASSTTRGFSGANVLTF
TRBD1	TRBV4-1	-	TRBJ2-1	TGCGCAAGCAGCCAAGTCCAGGACAGGGCCCCGGTTGAGCCGTTCTTC	CASSQVQDRAPVEPFF
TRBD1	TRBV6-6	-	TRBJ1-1	TGTGCCAGCCGAACCGGGACAGCAAAAGCTTTCTTT	CASRTGTAKAFF
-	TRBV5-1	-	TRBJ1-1	TGCGCCAGCAGCTTGGTCCCCGGTGAAGAGGGGAACACTGAAGCTTTCTTT	CASSLVPGEEGNTEAFF
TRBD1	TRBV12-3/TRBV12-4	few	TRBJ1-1	TGTGCCAGCAGTCATCCCCCTCTCTCCCTTTCCAGGGGGCGTGAAACTGAAGCTTTCTTT	CASSHPPLSLSRGRETEAFF
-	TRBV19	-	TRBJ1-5	TGTGCCAGTACCCAACCGGGGAAACGCCAGCCCCAGCATTTT	CASTQPGKRQPQHF
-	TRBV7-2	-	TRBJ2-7	TGTGCCAGCAGCGCCGCGGGGTCCTACGAGCAGTACTTC	CASSAAGSYEQYF